This TCR beta chain originates from a study of T cell changes during pregnancy in multiple sclerosis. Germline values: CDR1 SGHRS, CDR2 YFSETQ. This CDR3 has 17 residues. V gave up 1 base and J gave up 7 bases; unmatched junction bases: 13. Sequencing was performed with immunoSEQ multiplex PCR; in TCRdb, only in-frame clones are kept and a portion is missing. This sample yields fewer than 85,000 clones, of which nearly 95% are seen a single time; approximately 1% belongs to the top ten. Sequenced here: peripheral blood, sampled in the second trimester of pregnancy. The chain employs TRBV5-1 and TRBJ1-5, with TRBD1 matching over 8 bases. The source of this sequence is a female donor with multiple sclerosis, enrolled in a pregnancy study. The CDR3 loop reads CASSLLRRGQGSQPQHF. In nucleotides, the CDR3 is TGCGCCAGCAGCTTGTTACGGAGAGGACAGGGCAGCCAGCCCCAGCATTTT. The variable domain in full, with the rest retrieved from reference TRBV5-1 and TRBJ1-5, is KAGVTQTPRYLIKTRGQQVTLSCSPISGHRSVSWYQQTPGQGLQFLFEYFSETQRNKGNFPGRFSGRQFSNSRSEMNVSTLELGDSALYLCASSLLRRGQGSQPQHFGDGTRLSIL.